Listed below are T cell receptor beta chains from one sample, sequenced in a study of vaccination and CD4 T cells after COVID-19. The antigens for these receptors are not known. TCRdb reanalysed the PCR reads using MiXCR and keeps one entry per CDR3 protein. The sample comprises roughly 15,000 distinct CDR3 sequences, around half of which are singletons, and approximately 12% rests with the top ten. This specimen was CD4+ T cells from blood, cultured in vitro, taken about 7 months after SARS-CoV-2 vaccination. The receptor set was obtained from a human donor who had recovered from COVID-19. Both conserved end residues are part of each CDR3. D genes are given only for firm matches. Some rows have no size entry. The others give once, few or many, or a class for an expanded clone.

-	16	-	TRBV6-1	TRBJ1-6	CASSGIVGSYNSPLHF	TGTGCCAGCAGTGGAATAGTGGGCTCCTATAATTCACCCCTCCACTTT
-	15	-	TRBV20-1	TRBJ1-2	CSAINLVGGTDGYTF	TGCAGTGCTATCAACTTAGTGGGGGGCACGGATGGCTACACCTTC
-	14	-	TRBV5-4	TRBJ2-1	CASSPEVGYNEQFF	TGTGCCAGCAGCCCGGAGGTGGGGTACAATGAGCAGTTCTTC
few	13	-	TRBV7-3	TRBJ1-1	CASSPTGSTEAFF	TGTGCCAGCAGCCCAACGGGTAGCACTGAAGCTTTCTTT
-	12	-	TRBV7-3	TRBJ2-2	CASSTGSGELFF	TGTGCCAGCAGCACAGGATCCGGGGAGCTGTTTTTT
once	16	TRBD2	TRBV11-2	TRBJ2-3	CASSLTSGRWTDTQYF	TGTGCCAGCAGCCTCACTAGCGGGAGATGGACAGATACGCAGTATTTT
-	16	TRBD2	TRBV5-4	TRBJ2-7	CASRDGTSGRLYEQYF	TGTGCCAGCAGGGACGGGACTAGCGGGAGGTTGTACGAGCAGTACTTC
few	13	-	TRBV6-1	TRBJ1-1	CASSTVRNTEAFF	TGTGCCAGCAGTACAGTGAGGAACACTGAAGCTTTCTTT
once	14	TRBD2	TRBV10-3	TRBJ2-7	CAISEAGEGQEQYF	TGTGCCATCAGTGAGGCCGGGGAGGGTCAAGAGCAGTACTTC
-	12	-	TRBV7-2	TRBJ2-3	CASSLAADTQYF	TGTGCCAGCAGCTTAGCCGCAGATACGCAGTATTTT
few	16	-	TRBV7-9	TRBJ2-5	CASSLGRAGLQETQYF	TGTGCCAGCAGCTTAGGGAGGGCGGGGCTCCAAGAGACCCAGTACTTC
-	14	-	TRBV11-2	TRBJ2-1	CASSLLARYNEQFF	TGTGCCAGCAGCTTATTGGCCCGGTACAATGAGCAGTTCTTC